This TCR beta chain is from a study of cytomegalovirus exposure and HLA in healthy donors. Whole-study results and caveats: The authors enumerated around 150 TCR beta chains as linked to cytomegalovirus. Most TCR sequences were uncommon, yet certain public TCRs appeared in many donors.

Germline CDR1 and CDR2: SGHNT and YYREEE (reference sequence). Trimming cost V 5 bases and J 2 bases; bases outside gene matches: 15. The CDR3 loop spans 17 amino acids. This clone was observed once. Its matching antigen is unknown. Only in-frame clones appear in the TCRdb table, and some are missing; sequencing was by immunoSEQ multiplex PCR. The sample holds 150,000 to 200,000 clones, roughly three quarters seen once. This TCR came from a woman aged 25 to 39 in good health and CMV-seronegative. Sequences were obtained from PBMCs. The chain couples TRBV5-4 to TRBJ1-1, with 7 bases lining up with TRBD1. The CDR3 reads CASSSLLGTVPNTEAFF. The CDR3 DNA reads TGTGCCAGCAGTTCCCTCCTAGGGACAGTCCCAAACACTGAAGCTTTCTTT. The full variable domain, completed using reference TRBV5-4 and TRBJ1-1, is ETGVTQSPTHLIKTRGQQVTLRCSSQSGHNTVSWYQQALGQGPQFIFQYYREEENGRGNFPPRFSGLQFPNYSSELNVNALELDDSALYLCASSSLLGTVPNTEAFFGQGTRLTVV.